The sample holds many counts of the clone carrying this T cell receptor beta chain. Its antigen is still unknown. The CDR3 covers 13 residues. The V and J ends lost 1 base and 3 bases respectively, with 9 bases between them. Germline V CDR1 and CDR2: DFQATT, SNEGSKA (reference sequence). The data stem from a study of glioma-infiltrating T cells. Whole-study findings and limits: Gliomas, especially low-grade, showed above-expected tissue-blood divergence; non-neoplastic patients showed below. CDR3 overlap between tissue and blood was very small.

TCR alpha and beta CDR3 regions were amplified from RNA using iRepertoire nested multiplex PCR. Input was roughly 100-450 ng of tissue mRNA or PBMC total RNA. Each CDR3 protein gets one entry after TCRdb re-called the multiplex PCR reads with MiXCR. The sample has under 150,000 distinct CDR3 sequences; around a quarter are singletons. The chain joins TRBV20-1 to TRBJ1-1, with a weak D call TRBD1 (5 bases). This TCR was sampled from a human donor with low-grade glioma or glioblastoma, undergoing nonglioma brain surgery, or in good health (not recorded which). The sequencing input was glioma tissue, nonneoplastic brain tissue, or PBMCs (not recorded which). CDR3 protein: CSARVRGDTEAFF. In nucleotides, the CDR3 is TGCAGTGCTAGAGTAAGAGGGGACACTGAAGCTTTCTTT.